These 4 T cell receptor beta chains were sequenced from one sample in a study of blood T cell repertoires in COVID-19. Profiling relied on immunoSEQ multiplex PCR, and the TCRdb table lists in-frame clones only, not all of them. The profile shows about 160,000 clones, under 85% of them singletons. Material for sequencing was peripheral blood. These receptors were collected from an older man who had recovered from COVID-19.

V is TRBV7-9 and J is TRBJ1-4, with 9 bases fitting TRBD1. Germline trimming cut 5 bases from V and 6 bases from J; bases unmatched to any gene: 4. Germline-derived CDR1 and CDR2 are SEHNR and FQNEAQ (reference sequence). This CDR3 is built from 14 residues. The DNA for the CDR3 is TGTGCCAGCAGCACGGGACAGGGTGATGAAAAACTGTTTTTT. Translation gives CASSTGQGDEKLFF. Supplemented by reference TRBV7-9 and TRBJ1-4, the full variable domain reads DTGVSQNPRHKITKRGQNVTFRCDPISEHNRLYWYRQTLGQGPEFLTYFQNEAQLEKSRLLSDRFSAERPKGSFSTLEIQRTEQGDSAMYLCASSTGQGDEKLFFGSGTQLSVL.

The chain is built from TRBV6-2 or TRBV6-3 and TRBJ1-1, with 8 nucleotides matching TRBD1. The CDR3 extends over 17 amino acids. The germline gives CDR1 MNHEY, CDR2 SVGEGT. After removal of 5 bases from V and 10 bases from J, the junction contained 21 bases not matched to a gene. CDR3 sequence reads: CASSPPQPRDRRFAAFF. The CDR3, as DNA: TGTGCCAGCAGTCCCCCCCAACCCCGGGACAGGAGGTTTGCAGCTTTCTTT.

V usage is TRBV10-3 and J usage is TRBJ1-4; 8 bases align to TRBD1. The CDR3 consists of 15 residues. Germline V gene data show CDR1 as ENHRY and CDR2 as SYGVKD. With V trimmed by 3 bases and J by 6 bases, 6 bases remained unmatched. The CDR3 loop reads CAISDDRGGDEKLFF. In DNA form, the CDR3 reads TGTGCCATCAGTGATGACAGGGGTGGTGATGAAAAACTGTTTTTT.

The table lists this clone with a count of one. The V and J genes are TRBV18 and TRBJ2-7; D possibly corresponds to TRBD2 (5 bases). Germline CDR1 is KGHSH and CDR2 is LQKENI. Trimming took off 3 bases at V and 4 bases at J, with 22 bases between the two ends. This CDR3 spans 17 amino acids. CDR3 sequence: CASSPQSRTAGAYEQYF. In DNA form, the CDR3 reads TGTGCCAGCTCACCCCAATCAAGAACGGCGGGCGCTTACGAGCAGTACTTC.